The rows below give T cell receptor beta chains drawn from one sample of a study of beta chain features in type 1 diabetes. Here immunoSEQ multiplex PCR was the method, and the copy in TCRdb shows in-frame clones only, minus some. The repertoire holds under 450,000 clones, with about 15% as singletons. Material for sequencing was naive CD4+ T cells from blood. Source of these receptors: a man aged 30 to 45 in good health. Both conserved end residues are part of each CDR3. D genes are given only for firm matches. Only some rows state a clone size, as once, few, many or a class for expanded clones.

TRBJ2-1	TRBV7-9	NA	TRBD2	TGTGCCAGCAGCTTAGCGGGGAGCGGGAGGACTTACAATGAGCAGTTCTTC	CASSLAGSGRTYNEQFF
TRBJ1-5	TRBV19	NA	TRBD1	TGTGCCAGTACGTCAGGGGGCGGCTTTAGTCAGCCCCAGCATTTT	CASTSGGGFSQPQHF
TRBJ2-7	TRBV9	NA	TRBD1	TGTGCCAGCAGCGTAAGGACAGGGGCGGGCGAGCAGTACTTC	CASSVRTGAGEQYF
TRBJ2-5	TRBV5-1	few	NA	TGCGCCAGCAGCTTGGCGGCAGGCCAAGAGACCCAGTACTTC	CASSLAAGQETQYF
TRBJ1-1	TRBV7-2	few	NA	TGTGCCAGCAGCTTATCGAGTGCGAACACTGAAGCTTTCTTT	CASSLSSANTEAFF
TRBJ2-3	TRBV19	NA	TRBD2	TGTGCCAGTAGTATGCTAGCGGGAGACCCGGGGGCAGATACGCAGTATTTT	CASSMLAGDPGADTQYF
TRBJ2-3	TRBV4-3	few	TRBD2	TGCGCCAGCAGCCAATATGGGACTAGCGTAGGAGATACGCAGTATTTT	CASSQYGTSVGDTQYF
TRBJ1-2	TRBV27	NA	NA	TGTGCCAGCAGTTTACATCGGGACGGACCCGGCTACACCTTC	CASSLHRDGPGYTF
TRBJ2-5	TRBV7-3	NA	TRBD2	TGTGCCAGCAGATCTGACGGGAGGGGAGAGACCCAGTACTTC	CASRSDGRGETQYF
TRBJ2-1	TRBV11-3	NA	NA	TGTGCCAGCAGCTCCGCAGGGAAGAATGAGCAGTTCTTC	CASSSAGKNEQFF
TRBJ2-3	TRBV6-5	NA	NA	TGTGCCAGCAGTTACTCCTCTAGCACAGATACGCAGTATTTT	CASSYSSSTDTQYF
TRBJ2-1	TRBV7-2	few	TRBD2	TGTGCCAGCAGTCCTCGGGGACTAGAAGTCGGTGAGCAGTTCTTC	CASSPRGLEVGEQFF
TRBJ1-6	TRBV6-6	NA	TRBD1	TGTGCCAGCAGTTACACAGGGGATAAGAATTCACCCCTCCACTTT	CASSYTGDKNSPLHF
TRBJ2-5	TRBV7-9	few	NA	TGTGCCAGCAGCCGGGAAAAACAAGAGACCCAGTACTTC	CASSREKQETQYF
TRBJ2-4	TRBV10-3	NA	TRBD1	TGTGCCATCAGTCCCGGGACAGGGACCAAAAACATTCAGTACTTC	CAISPGTGTKNIQYF
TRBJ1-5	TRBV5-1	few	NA	TGCGCCAGCAGTTTGGACGGTGGCAATCAGCCCCAGCATTTT	CASSLDGGNQPQHF
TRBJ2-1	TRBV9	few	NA	TGTGCCAGCAGCGTAGATCAGGCAATCGGCGATGAGCAGTTCTTC	CASSVDQAIGDEQFF
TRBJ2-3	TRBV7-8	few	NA	TGTGCCAGCAGCTTAGGCGGGGTGGCAGATACGCAGTATTTT	CASSLGGVADTQYF
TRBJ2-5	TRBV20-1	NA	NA	TGCAGTGCTCGTGTCCGGGACGCCCAGTACTTC	CSARVRDAQYF
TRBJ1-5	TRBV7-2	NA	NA	TGTGCCAGCAGCCCTACAGCGCCTGGGGATCAGCCCCAGCATTTT	CASSPTAPGDQPQHF
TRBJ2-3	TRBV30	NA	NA	TGTGCCTGGAGTACCCGGCGGGGCACAGATACGCAGTATTTT	CAWSTRRGTDTQYF
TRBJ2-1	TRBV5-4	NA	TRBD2	TGTGCCAGCAGCCTGACTAGCCACAATGAGCAGTTCTTC	CASSLTSHNEQFF
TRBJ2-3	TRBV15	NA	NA	TGTGCCACCAGCAGAGATCTCGGTGCTGGGGCTATGGGGTTGGATACGCAGTATTTT	CATSRDLGAGAMGLDTQYF
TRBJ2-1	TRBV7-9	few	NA	TGTGCCAGCAGCTTAGGTTCAGCGAATGAGCAGTTCTTC	CASSLGSANEQFF
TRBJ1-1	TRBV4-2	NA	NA	TGTGCCAGCAGCCAGCAGGGTATGAACACTGAAGCTTTCTTT	CASSQQGMNTEAFF
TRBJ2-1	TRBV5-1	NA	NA	TGCGCCAGCAGCTTGGATAGGGGAAACGTTTACAATGAGCAGTTCTTC	CASSLDRGNVYNEQFF
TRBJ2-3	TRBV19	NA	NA	TGTGCCAGTAACCCACGGTTCACAGATACGCAGTATTTT	CASNPRFTDTQYF
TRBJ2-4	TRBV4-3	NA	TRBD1	TGCGCCAGCAGCTCCCGGACAGGGAGCATTCAGTACTTC	CASSSRTGSIQYF
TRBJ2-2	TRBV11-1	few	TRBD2	TGTGCCAGCAGCTTAGGACTAGCGGGAATCACCGGGGAGCTGTTTTTT	CASSLGLAGITGELFF
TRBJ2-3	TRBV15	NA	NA	TGTGCCACCAGCAAAGCGGGCAGACAAGATACGCAGTATTTT	CATSKAGRQDTQYF
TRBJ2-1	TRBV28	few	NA	TGTGCCAGCAGTGGTCCCTACAATGAGCAGTTCTTC	CASSGPYNEQFF
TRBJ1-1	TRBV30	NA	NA	TGTGCCTGGAAATTAAACAGAGACACTGAAGCTTTCTTT	CAWKLNRDTEAFF
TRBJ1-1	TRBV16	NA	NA	TGTGCCAGCAGCCAATTTGGTCAGAACACTGAAGCTTTCTTT	CASSQFGQNTEAFF
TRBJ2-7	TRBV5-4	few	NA	TGTGCCAGCAGCTTCATAGATATTGGCTACGAGCAGTACTTC	CASSFIDIGYEQYF
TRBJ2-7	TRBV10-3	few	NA	TGTGCCACAGAGACGAAGACAGACTCCTACGAGCAGTACTTC	CATETKTDSYEQYF
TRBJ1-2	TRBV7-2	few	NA	TGTGCCAGCAGCTTATTCCAGGGTAACTATGGCTACACCTTC	CASSLFQGNYGYTF
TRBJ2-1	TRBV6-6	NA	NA	TGTGCCAGCAGTTCCGTACTAGTCCCTGAGCAGTTCTTC	CASSSVLVPEQFF
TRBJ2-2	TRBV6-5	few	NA	TGTGCCAGCAGTACATTGAACACCGGGGAGCTGTTTTTT	CASSTLNTGELFF
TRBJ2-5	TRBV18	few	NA	TGTGCCAGCTCACCACTAGGGACCCACAAGACCCAAGAGACCCAGTACTTC	CASSPLGTHKTQETQYF
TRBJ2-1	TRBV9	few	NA	TGTGCCAGCAGCGTAGTAGGCGACGCCTACAATGAGCAGTTCTTC	CASSVVGDAYNEQFF
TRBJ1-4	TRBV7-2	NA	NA	TGTGCCAGCAGCTCTCAGGGGACAACTAATGAAAAACTGTTTTTT	CASSSQGTTNEKLFF
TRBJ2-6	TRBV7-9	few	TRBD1	TGTGCCAGCAGCTCAGAGACAGGGGAGTTGGCTGGGGCCAACGTCCTGACTTTC	CASSSETGELAGANVLTF
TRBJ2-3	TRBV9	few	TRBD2	TGTGCCAGCAGCGTAATTAGCGGGAGTGCAGATACGCAGTATTTT	CASSVISGSADTQYF
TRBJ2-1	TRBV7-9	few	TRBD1	TGTGCCAGCAGCCCGACAGGGGCACATGAGCAGTTCTTC	CASSPTGAHEQFF
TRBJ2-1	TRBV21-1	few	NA	TGTGCCAGCTCCCTAGCGGGAGGGCGCTCCTACAATGAGCAGTTCTTC	CASSLAGGRSYNEQFF
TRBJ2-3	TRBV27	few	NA	TGTGCCAGCAGTTTCTATAGCACAGATACGCAGTATTTT	CASSFYSTDTQYF
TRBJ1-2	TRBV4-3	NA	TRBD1	TGCGCCAGCAGCCAAGGGACAGGGGCGCTTAACTATGGCTACACCTTC	CASSQGTGALNYGYTF
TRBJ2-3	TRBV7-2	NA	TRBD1	TGTGCCAGCAGCTTAATGGGACAGGGGATAGATACGCAGTATTTT	CASSLMGQGIDTQYF
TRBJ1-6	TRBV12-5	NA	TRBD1	TGTGCTAGTGGTCAGGGGGTTGGTTCACCCCTCCACTTT	CASGQGVGSPLHF
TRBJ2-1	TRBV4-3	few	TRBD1	TGCGCCAGCAGCGAAGACCCACAGGGGGCGGGGACCTACAATGAGCAGTTCTTC	CASSEDPQGAGTYNEQFF
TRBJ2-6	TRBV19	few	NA	TGTGCCAGTACTAGCGATCCGAACTCTGGGGCCAACGTCCTGACTTTC	CASTSDPNSGANVLTF